Following are 15 T cell receptor beta chains from one sample sequenced in a study of blood T cell repertoires in COVID-19. Clones were read by immunoSEQ multiplex PCR, and TCRdb kept only the in-frame ones, dropping some. Of about 340,000 clones detected, about 90% appear once; the ten largest clones hold around 3.5%. What was sequenced was peripheral blood. These receptor sequences come from a young woman who had recovered from COVID-19.

The chain combines TRBV5-6 with TRBJ1-2; D gene ambiguous. V shed 1 base and J shed 2 bases, with 6 bases lying between them. Germline lookup yields CDR1 SGHDT and CDR2 YYEEEE. The CDR3 totals 13 residues. The CDR3 protein is CASSLSRNYGYTF. The CDR3 region has the DNA TGTGCCAGCAGCTTGTCCAGGAACTATGGCTACACCTTC.

This clone was detected only once. This chain uses TRBV7-6 with TRBJ2-5; TRBD1 aligns across 7 bases. The V gene end was trimmed by 5 bases and the J gene end by 7 bases; junction bases not matched to a gene: 13. Germline CDR1 SGHVS, CDR2 FNYEAQ. There are 15 residues in the CDR3. The CDR3 DNA is TGTGCCAGCAGCACGCGAATGACAGGGATCGGGACCCAGTACTTC. This sequence encodes CASSTRMTGIGTQYF.

The CDR3 here is CASSPRPGTSGRPNYNEQFF. The CDR3 nucleotides are TGCGCCAGCAGCCCACGTCCCGGGACTAGCGGGAGGCCGAACTACAATGAGCAGTTCTTC. The chain combines TRBV4-1 with TRBJ2-1; 15 nucleotides agree with TRBD2. The V gene end was trimmed by 4 bases and the J gene end by 3 bases; junction bases not matched to a gene: 13. CDR1 is MGHRA and CDR2 is YSYEKL in the germline V gene. This CDR3 region has 20 residues.

V and J are TRBV20-1 and TRBJ2-1; maybe TRBD1 (8 bases). This CDR3 comprises 14 residues. V lost 3 bases and J 7 bases, leaving 16 bases between the germline ends. Germline CDR1 and CDR2: DFQATT and SNEGSKA (reference sequence). CDR3 bases: TGCAGTGCTAGTTACAGGGGGGGAAAAAATGAGCAGTTCTTC. Translated, it gives CSASYRGGKNEQFF.

This rearrangement joins TRBV5-1 to TRBJ2-7; 10 bases match TRBD1. Per germline, CDR1 SGHRS and CDR2 YFSETQ. Trimming cost V 0 bases and J 4 bases; bases outside gene matches: 4. The CDR3 is 15 amino acids. This chain's CDR3 is CASSLGPDRGYEQYV. The CDR3 bases are TGCGCCAGCAGCTTGGGGCCGGACAGGGGGTACGAGCAGTACGTC.

This chain links TRBV6-5 with TRBJ2-2; the match to TRBD2 covers 8 bases. V lost 8 bases, J lost 5 bases, and 7 bases stayed unmatched. The CDR3 has 14 amino acids. Germline values: CDR1 MNHEY, CDR2 SVGAGI. The CDR3: CASGGLVLTGELFF. The CDR3 DNA reads TGTGCCAGCGGGGGACTAGTATTAACCGGGGAGCTGTTTTTT.

The J gene is TRBJ1-2, the V gene TRBV5-1, with 8 bases matching TRBD1. The CDR3 is made up of 15 amino acids. Trimming cost V 1 base and J 8 bases; bases outside gene matches: 10. Per the germline V gene, CDR1 is SGHRS and CDR2 is YFSETQ. The CDR3 spells CASSLYGQGEEGYTF. CDR3 DNA sequence: TGCGCCAGCAGCTTGTATGGACAGGGAGAGGAGGGCTACACCTTC.

V usage is TRBV6-2 or TRBV6-3 and J usage is TRBJ2-3; tentatively, D is TRBD2 (5 bases). CDR3 length equals 14 residues. Trimming stripped 4 bases from V and 2 bases from J, with 10 bases between. CDR1 MNHEY and CDR2 SVGEGT come from the germline V gene. The CDR3 is CASSSRDHTDTQYF. The CDR3 coding sequence is TGTGCCAGCAGTTCCCGGGATCACACAGATACGCAGTATTTT.

The V call is TRBV29-1, the J call TRBJ1-1; unclear D gene. The CDR3 covers 11 residues. V was clipped by 7 bases and J by 9 bases, with 15 bases between them. Germline lookup yields CDR1 SQVTM and CDR2 ANQGSEA. The DNA of the CDR3 is TGCAGCGGGGGTCGGTTACAGAAAGCTTTCTTT. This gives the protein CSGGRLQKAFF. The variable domain in full, completed from reference TRBV29-1 and TRBJ1-1, reads SAVISQKPSRDICQRGTSLTIQCQVDSQVTMMFWYRQQPGQSLTLIATANQGSEATYESGFVIDKFPISRPNLTFSTLTVSNMSPEDSSIYLCSGGRLQKAFFGQGTRLTVV.

This chain joins TRBV19 and TRBJ2-1; D possibly corresponds to TRBD2 (5 bases). With 7 bases removed from V and 0 bases from J, the gap between germline ends came to 13 bases. The germline V gene encodes CDR1 LNHDA and CDR2 SQIVND (reference sequence). This CDR3 has 15 amino acids. CDR3 nucleotide sequence: TGTGCCAGTATGATGTCGGGGAGCTCCTACAATGAGCAGTTCTTC. Translation gives CASMMSGSSYNEQFF.

The V call is TRBV7-6, the J call TRBJ2-7; TRBD2 aligns across 15 bases. V lost 4 bases and J lost 2; bases outside the gene matches: 3. This CDR3 has 16 residues. Germline CDR1 is SGHVS and CDR2 is FNYEAQ. CDR3 sequence reads: CASSSGLAGGTYEQYV. The DNA for the CDR3 is TGTGCCAGCAGCTCCGGACTAGCGGGAGGGACCTACGAGCAGTACGTC.

This clone was seen a single time. V gene TRBV2 combines with J gene TRBJ1-5, with 7 positions matching TRBD1. Germline V gene lookup returns CDR1 SNHLY and CDR2 FYNNEI. The CDR3 is 18 residues long. The junction had 17 bases not matched to a gene; V was cut back by 6 bases and J by 3 bases. The CDR3 DNA reads as TGTGCCAGCAGCTTGACAGGGATTGGCGACCAATACAATCAGCCCCAGCATTTT. It yields the protein CASSLTGIGDQYNQPQHF.

This clone was observed a handful of times. The chain links TRBV5-6 to TRBJ1-3; TRBD1 matches 7 bases. Per the germline V gene, CDR1 is SGHDT and CDR2 is YYEEEE. Trimming cost V 3 bases and J 4 bases; bases outside gene matches: 7. This CDR3 is built from 15 residues. CDR3 DNA sequence: TGTGCCAGCAGCTCCCCGACAGGGCCGGGAAACACCATATATTTT. It yields the protein CASSSPTGPGNTIYF.

The chain combines TRBV29-1 with TRBJ1-3; TRBD1 agrees at 9 bases. Germline CDR1 SQVTM, CDR2 ANQGSEA. V gave up 4 bases and J gave up 4 bases; unmatched junction bases: 5. The CDR3 has 14 amino acids. The DNA for the CDR3 is TGCAGCGTTGGGGGACAGGGATCAGGAAACACCATATATTTT. It encodes CSVGGQGSGNTIYF.

J is TRBJ2-2 and V is TRBV9; perhaps TRBD1 as D (5 bases). The V and J ends lost 1 base and 9 bases respectively, with 13 bases between them. CDR3 length equals 14 residues. Germline lookup yields CDR1 SGDLS and CDR2 YYNGEE. The CDR3, as DNA: TGTGCCAGCAGCGTACGACAGTCAACCCGGGAGCTGTTTTTT. Protein product: CASSVRQSTRELFF.